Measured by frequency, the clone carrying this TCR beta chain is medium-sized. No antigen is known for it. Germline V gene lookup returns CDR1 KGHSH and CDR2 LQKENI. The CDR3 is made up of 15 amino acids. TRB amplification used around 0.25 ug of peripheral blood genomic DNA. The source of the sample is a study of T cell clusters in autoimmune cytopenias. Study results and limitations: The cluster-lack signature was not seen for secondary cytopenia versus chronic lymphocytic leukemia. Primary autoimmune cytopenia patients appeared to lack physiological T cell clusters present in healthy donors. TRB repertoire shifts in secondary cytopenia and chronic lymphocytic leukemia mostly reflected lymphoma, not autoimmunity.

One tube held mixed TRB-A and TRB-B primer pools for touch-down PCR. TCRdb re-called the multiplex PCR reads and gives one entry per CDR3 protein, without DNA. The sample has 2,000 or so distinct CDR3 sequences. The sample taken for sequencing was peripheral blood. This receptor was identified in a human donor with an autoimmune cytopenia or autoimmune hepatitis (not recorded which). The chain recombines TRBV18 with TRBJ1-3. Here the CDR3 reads CASSPSAITGNTIYF. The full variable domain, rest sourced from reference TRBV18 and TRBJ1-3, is NAGVMQNPRHLVRRRGQEARLRCSPMKGHSHVYWYRQLPEEGLKFMVYLQKENIIDESGMPKERFSAEFPKEGPSILRIQQVVRGDSAAYFCASSPSAITGNTIYFGEGSWLTVV.